These 8 T cell receptor beta chains were sequenced from one sample in a study of cytomegalovirus exposure and HLA in healthy donors. 13 Jbeta primers and 60 Vbeta primers were used for the PCR. The data were produced by immunoSEQ multiplex PCR, yet TCRdb's version contains in-frame clones alone and is incomplete. The repertoire includes 150,000 or so clones, 60% to 80% of them detected once, and over 3% sits in the top ten. The sequencing sample was made of PBMCs. These receptors were obtained from a man aged 35 to 55 in good health and CMV-seronegative.

This sequence joins TRBV27 and TRBJ1-3, with D maybe TRBD1 (5 bases). Germline CDR1 reads MNHEY; CDR2 reads SMNVEV (reference sequence). This CDR3 is 16 amino acids long. Trimming removed 2 bases from V and 7 bases from J, with 18 bases in between. DNA of the CDR3: TGTGCCAGCAGTTTAGATCGCAGGGTAGACACGAACACCATATATTTT. Protein: CASSLDRRVDTNTIYF.

The gene calls are TRBV27 and TRBJ2-5; a possible D gene is TRBD1 (6 bases). Germline values: CDR1 MNHEY, CDR2 SMNVEV (reference sequence). The CDR3 spans 14 residues. Trimming took 5 bases from V and 2 from J, leaving 12 bases between them. CDR3 bases: TGTGCCAGCAGTACCACGACAGGTCAAGAGACCCAGTACTTC. This gives the protein CASSTTTGQETQYF.

V is TRBV5-1 and J is TRBJ1-4; TRBD1 might be the D (5 bases). CDR1 SGHRS and CDR2 YFSETQ come from the germline V gene. There are 18 residues in the CDR3. The V and J ends lost 4 bases and 2 bases respectively, with 21 bases between them. Here the CDR3 DNA reads TGCGCCAGCAGCGCTGCCCTAGGGGCAGAGCAGACTAATGAAAAACTGTTTTTT. Its translation is CASSAALGAEQTNEKLFF.

V gene TRBV2 combines with J gene TRBJ2-7; D might be TRBD1 (5 bases). The CDR3 sequence is 14 residues long. Trimming left V 4 bases short and J 3 bases short, with 13 bases between. Per germline, CDR1 SNHLY and CDR2 FYNNEI. This chain's CDR3 is CASSVGELNYEQYF. CDR3 sequence (DNA): TGTGCCAGCAGTGTAGGGGAACTGAACTACGAGCAGTACTTC.

The chain recombines TRBV9 with TRBJ1-3; 7 positions match TRBD1. The ends lost 1 base at V and 4 bases at J; junction bases unmatched: 5. The V gene's germline CDR1 is SGDLS and CDR2 YYNGEE. The CDR3 spans 15 residues. The CDR3 loop is CASSVTSGGGNTIYF. The CDR3 nucleotides read TGTGCCAGCAGCGTAACATCAGGGGGGGGAAACACCATATATTTT.

This clone was counted only a few times. The chain joins TRBV6-6 to TRBJ1-4, with TRBD1 as a possible D gene (6 bases). This CDR3 comprises 13 residues. The germline gives CDR1 MNHNY, CDR2 SVGAGI (reference sequence). V lost 6 bases, J lost 13 bases, and 18 bases lay in between. The CDR3 sequence: CASSQQQGFGLFF. The CDR3 coding sequence is TGTGCCAGCAGCCAACAACAGGGATTTGGACTGTTTTTT.

The rearrangement joins TRBV5-1 to TRBJ2-2; no firm D call. This CDR3 spans 16 amino acids. Between the trimmed V and J ends, which lost 1 base and 3 bases, there was a span of 13 bases. Germline V gene sequence: CDR1 SGHRS, CDR2 YFSETQ. The CDR3 sequence is CASSLKAGFDTGELFF. The CDR3 nucleotides read TGCGCCAGCAGCTTGAAGGCCGGGTTCGACACCGGGGAGCTGTTTTTT.

CDR3 sequence: CASSRIAGGSTDTQYF. The CDR3 region has the DNA TGTGCCAGCAGCAGGATAGCGGGGGGAAGCACAGATACGCAGTATTTT. The chain employs TRBV7-7 and TRBJ2-3, with TRBD2 matching over 10 bases. V trimming: 5 bases; J trimming: 0 bases; junction bases outside the gene matches: 5. The CDR3 loop spans 16 amino acids. Germline V gene lookup returns CDR1 SSHAT and CDR2 FNYEAQ (reference sequence).